This T cell receptor beta chain came from a study of cytomegalovirus exposure and HLA in healthy donors. With V trimmed by 8 bases and J by 5 bases, 12 bases remained unmatched. The CDR3 is made up of 15 amino acids. Per germline, CDR1 SGHNT and CDR2 YENEEA. PCR amplification relied on 60 Vbeta primers (plus 13 Jbeta primers). Method: immunoSEQ multiplex PCR; TCRdb's copy keeps in-frame clones and lacks some. Of 130,000 or so clones in the sample, approximately 88% were seen once. About this clone: Its specificity is not known.

General observations from the study: A list of 150 or so TCR beta chains associated with cytomegalovirus was given. A later examination showed that TCR association rates differed by HLA locus, with DRB1 most and HLA-C fewest. When analyzed later, a missense DCLRE1C variant was found to be linked to TCR beta V- and J-gene trimming.

J is TRBJ2-5 and V is TRBV11-3; 9 bases align to TRBD2. The TCR originated in a woman aged 40-49 years in good health and CMV-seronegative. The sample comprised PBMCs. CDR3 DNA sequence: TGTGCCAGCGCATTAGCGGGAGAATGGGGGGAGACCCAGTACTTC. It encodes CASALAGEWGETQYF. The full variable domain, rest sourced from reference TRBV11-3 and TRBJ2-5, is EAGVVQSPRYKIIEKKQPVAFWCNPISGHNTLYWYLQNLGQGPELLIRYENEEAVDDSQLPKDRFSAERLKGVDSTLKIQPAELGDSAVYLCASALAGEWGETQYFGPGTRLLVL.